This TCR beta chain was captured by sequencing in a study of Ad26.COV2.S vaccination and SARS-CoV-2 variants. About the research overall: Ad26.COV2.S given intramuscularly, once or twice 56 days apart. Study results and limitations: Among vaccine recipients, spike-specific TCR breadth exceeded that of placebo recipients. The TCR-based breadth and depth measures might underestimate overall T cell responses.

Using immunoSEQ multiplex PCR, the repertoire was profiled, and TCRdb retains in-frame clones only, with some absent. This table holds approximately 500,000 clones, roughly 87% found once. The treatment was: 15 to 20 received Ad26.COV2.S at low or high dose, single or two shots; roughly five received placebo; per-sample allocation not given. It was on day 63 after the first vaccine or placebo injection that samples were taken. An adult donor aged 18-55 years was enrolled in Boston. As concerns this clone: What it binds is unknown.

The clonotype comes from a person between 18 and 60 years old who received the Ad26.COV2.S COVID-19 vaccine or a placebo. The material sequenced was peripheral blood, taken in a trial of Ad26.COV2.S vaccine versus placebo.

The CDR3 nucleotides read TGTGCCAGCAGCTTTGAAGCGGGTCACTCCTACGAGCAGTACTTC. It translates to CASSFEAGHSYEQYF. The chain links TRBV7-2 to TRBJ2-7, with D possibly being TRBD2 (6 bases). V shed 3 bases and J shed 0 bases, with 12 bases lying between them. This CDR3 has 15 amino acids. Germline lookup yields CDR1 SGHTA and CDR2 FQGNSA. The full variable domain, its missing parts supplied by reference TRBV7-2 and TRBJ2-7, is GAGVSQSPSNKVTEKGKDVELRCDPISGHTALYWYRQSLGQGLEFLIYFQGNSAPDKSGLPSDRFSAERTGGSVSTLTIQRTQQEDSAVYLCASSFEAGHSYEQYFGPGTRLTVT.